This note documents a single T cell receptor (beta chain) sequence. Its antigen is still unknown. The germline V gene has CDR1 SGHRS and CDR2 YFSETQ. This CDR3 comprises 15 residues. V was clipped by 2 bases and J by 9 bases; unmatched bases: 9. The data are from a study of T-cell reconstitution after alpha-beta-depleted transplantation in children. Unique molecular identifiers were built into the TCRbeta library. TCRdb redid the calling of the PCR reads with MiXCR, one entry per CDR3 protein. The repertoire has about 980,000 distinct CDR3 sequences, about 29% of them found once; the top ten carry about 28%. Study outcomes and limitations: After one year, T-cell counts and TCRbeta diversity mostly came from new T cells. It was reported that alpha-beta T cells came from several hundred expanded graft clones (about two months after transplant). High day-60 TCRbeta diversity in some patients came from surviving recipient T cells and thymic progenitors.

The material sequenced was PBMCs, mostly from graft donor cells, taken 360 days after TCRalphabeta/CD19-depleted stem cell transplant. The chain combines TRBV5-1 with TRBJ2-1; 9 nucleotides line up with TRBD1. The clonotype comes from a boy younger than two who had a stem cell transplant for SCID, so the T cells may come from the graft donor. The CDR3 region has the DNA TGCGCCAGCAGCTTCGGGGACAGGGATCGGCGTGAGCAGTTCTTC. It is translated as CASSFGDRDRREQFF.